This T cell receptor (beta chain) was identified in a study of cytomegalovirus exposure and HLA in healthy donors. Study observations and caveats: Information on immune exposure was restricted to one variable (CMV serostatus). Analyzed later, most CMV-associated TCR beta chains appeared HLA-restricted. Reported findings show TCR beta sequences accurately forecast HLA-A and HLA-B alleles in most subjects.

This clone was found a few times. Antigen unknown. The PCR employed 60 Vbeta primers together with 13 Jbeta primers. Libraries were prepared by immunoSEQ multiplex PCR; TCRdb keeps only in-frame clonotypes and omits some of them. The sample lists about 190,000 clones, approximately 82% occurring once. From germline, CDR1 is SGHAT and CDR2 FQNNGV. With V trimmed by 5 bases and J by 4 bases, 3 bases remained unmatched. The CDR3 has 13 residues. The sequence derives from a man in his forties in good health and CMV-seropositive. The source material was PBMCs. The rearrangement uses TRBV11-2 and TRBJ1-1, with TRBD1 identical over 8 bases. The CDR3 spells CASSKGQGTEAFF. The CDR3 nucleotides are TGTGCCAGCAGCAAAGGACAGGGCACTGAAGCTTTCTTT.